The rows below give T cell receptor beta chains drawn from one sample of a study of CD8 T cells in Susac syndrome. From the immunoSEQ multiplex PCR reads, TCRdb called clonotypes with MiXCR, one entry per CDR3 protein. The sample holds 180,000 or so distinct CDR3 sequences; about 95% are singletons and the top ten take roughly 0.094%. The sequenced sample consisted of CD4+ T cells from PBMCs. The receptors were sampled from a human donor with multiple sclerosis. Both conserved end residues are part of each CDR3. The D gene is left open where the match is weak. The listing skips clone size in some rows; elsewhere it reads once, few, many or a size class.

J gene,clone size,D gene,V gene,CDR3 DNA,CDR3 protein
TRBJ2-1,NA,TRBD2,TRBV9,TGTGCCAGCAGCCGGATCGGGACTAGCGGTTTCAGCTCCTACAATGAGCAGTTCTTC,CASSRIGTSGFSSYNEQFF
TRBJ1-2,NA,NA,TRBV12-3/TRBV12-4,TGTGCCAGCAGTTTAGGGGGGGCCCTGGGCTACACCTTC,CASSLGGALGYTF
TRBJ1-2,NA,NA,TRBV3-1,TGTGCCAGCAGCCAAGCCCCGAGTGGCTACACCTTC,CASSQAPSGYTF
TRBJ2-5,NA,TRBD2,TRBV20-1,TGCAGTGCTAGGAGTGGGGGGGTCTCCCAGTACTTC,CSARSGGVSQYF
TRBJ1-1,NA,NA,TRBV19,TGTGCCAGTAGTATTGGGGATAGTCACACTGAAGCTTTCTTT,CASSIGDSHTEAFF
TRBJ1-5,few,NA,TRBV6-6,TGTGCCAGCAGTCAGGACAGTTATAGCAATCAGCCCCAGCATTTT,CASSQDSYSNQPQHF
TRBJ1-4,NA,TRBD1,TRBV20-1,TGCAGTGCTGGAACCGGGACAGGGATTGAAAAACTGTTTTTT,CSAGTGTGIEKLFF
TRBJ2-5,NA,NA,TRBV4-1,TGCGCCAGCAGCCCTCTACCTGGGGGGTTGGGGGAGACCCAGTACTTC,CASSPLPGGLGETQYF
TRBJ1-2,once,TRBD1,TRBV7-9,TGTGCCAGCAGCTTTGGGGACAGGCCTTATGGCTACACCTTC,CASSFGDRPYGYTF
TRBJ1-1,NA,NA,TRBV4-1,TGCGCCAGCAGCCAGATAGGACAGAACACTGAAGCTTTCTTT,CASSQIGQNTEAFF
TRBJ2-5,NA,NA,TRBV14,TGTGCCAGCAGCCAAGATTTTCGGGGCCCTCAAGAGACCCAGTACTTC,CASSQDFRGPQETQYF
TRBJ2-1,NA,NA,TRBV3-1,TGTGCCACGACGCACGGGACTCTTGAAATAGATGAGCAGTTCTTC,CATTHGTLEIDEQFF
TRBJ2-7,NA,TRBD1,TRBV27,TGTGCCAGCAGGGCGACAGGGTACCTCGAGCAGTACTTC,CASRATGYLEQYF
TRBJ2-5,NA,NA,TRBV6-5,TGTGCCAGCAGTTACGGTGGGTGGGAGACCCAGTACTTC,CASSYGGWETQYF
TRBJ2-1,NA,TRBD2,TRBV18,TGTGCCAGCTCACCACCGCCAGCGGGGGGTTACTATGAGCAGTTCTTC,CASSPPPAGGYYEQFF
TRBJ2-1,NA,NA,TRBV11-2,TGTGCCAGCAGCTGGAGGGGGGAGCAGTTCTTC,CASSWRGEQFF
TRBJ2-7,NA,NA,TRBV25-1,TGTGCCAGCAGTGAATTCGTAACAGGGCATCCCTACGAGCAGTACTTC,CASSEFVTGHPYEQYF
TRBJ2-7,NA,TRBD1,TRBV6-2/TRBV6-3,TGTGCCAGCAGTCCCACAGGGGGGTACGAGCAGTACTTC,CASSPTGGYEQYF
TRBJ2-5,NA,TRBD2,TRBV20-1,TGCAGTGCTAGAGTAGCGGGAGGGCCAGAGACCCAGTACTTC,CSARVAGGPETQYF
TRBJ2-1,NA,NA,TRBV30,TGTGCCTGGACCCTACTGACCCACAATGAGCAGTTCTTC,CAWTLLTHNEQFF
TRBJ1-1,NA,NA,TRBV30,TGTGCCTGGGAAACAGGTTGGACTGAAGCTTTCTTT,CAWETGWTEAFF
TRBJ2-7,NA,NA,TRBV12-5,TGTGCTAGTGGTTTGTTCTCAACTTTGGAGCAGTACTTC,CASGLFSTLEQYF
TRBJ2-4,NA,TRBD1,TRBV7-2,TGTGCCAGCAGCTTAGAAGGGGGCCGGTACTTC,CASSLEGGRYF
TRBJ1-5,NA,NA,TRBV6-2/TRBV6-3,TGTGCCAGCACTGGAGTTGTTAGCAATCAGCCCCAGCATTTT,CASTGVVSNQPQHF
TRBJ2-7,NA,TRBD1,TRBV13,TGTGCCAGCAGCGGGGAAGGGCGACAGGGATTTTACGAGCAGTACTTC,CASSGEGRQGFYEQYF
TRBJ1-1,NA,NA,TRBV20-1,TGCAGTGCTATGGGGGGCAGCCCGAACACTGAAGCTTTCTTT,CSAMGGSPNTEAFF
TRBJ1-4,NA,NA,TRBV7-2,TGTGCCAGCAGCTTACAGTCAACTAATGAAAAACTGTTTTTT,CASSLQSTNEKLFF
TRBJ1-2,NA,NA,TRBV2,TGTGCCAGCAGACAGGACAGCTATGGCTACACCTTC,CASRQDSYGYTF
TRBJ2-6,NA,NA,TRBV6-5,TGTGCCAGCAGTTACTTGGGCGCTGGGGCCAACGTCCTGACTTTC,CASSYLGAGANVLTF
TRBJ2-5,NA,NA,TRBV7-3,TGTGCCAGCAGCTTGGGCCATCGAAAGACCCAGTACTTC,CASSLGHRKTQYF
TRBJ2-1,NA,NA,TRBV7-9,TGTGCCAGCAGCCGGGACCTTAATGAGCAGTTCTTC,CASSRDLNEQFF
TRBJ2-3,once,NA,TRBV30,TGTGCCTGGAGTGTTACGACTATAACTAGCACAGATACGCAGTATTTT,CAWSVTTITSTDTQYF
TRBJ2-7,NA,NA,TRBV7-8,TGTGCCAGCAGCCCCGGACAACCCTACGAGCAGTACTTC,CASSPGQPYEQYF
TRBJ2-7,NA,TRBD2,TRBV7-3,TGTGCCAGCAGCTTAACAGCGGCGGGAGGAGACGAGCAGTACTTC,CASSLTAAGGDEQYF
TRBJ2-7,NA,NA,TRBV28,TGTGCCAGCAGTTTATGGTATGGCTACGAGCAGTACTTC,CASSLWYGYEQYF
TRBJ2-5,NA,NA,TRBV25-1,TGTGCCAGCAGTGGGCGGAGGCTTACAGAGACCCAGTACTTC,CASSGRRLTETQYF
TRBJ2-5,NA,NA,TRBV3-1,TGTGCCAGCACCTCCCCATGGTCAGAGACCCAGTACTTC,CASTSPWSETQYF
TRBJ2-3,NA,NA,TRBV12-3/TRBV12-4,TGTGCCAGCAGTTTCAACAGGCCCGGGGATACGCAGTATTTT,CASSFNRPGDTQYF